What follows are 21 T cell receptor beta chains derived from one specimen sequenced in a study of blood T cell repertoires in COVID-19. TCRdb's copy holds only in-frame clones and misses some; the assay was immunoSEQ multiplex PCR. The sample consists of 110,000 or so clones, around 84% of them appearing once. The sample comprised peripheral blood. All receptors derive from a woman of 80 years or more with active or convalescent COVID-19.

The chain links TRBV3-1 (or the pseudogene TRBV3-2) to TRBJ2-1; 8 positions match TRBD1. Unmatched junction bases numbered 4, after V lost 4 bases and J lost 2 bases. Germline V gene sequence: CDR1 LGHDT, CDR2 YNNKEL (reference sequence). There are 15 residues in the CDR3. CDR3 amino acids: CASSPGGRTYNEQFF. CDR3 nucleotides: TGTGCCAGCAGCCCAGGGGGCAGGACCTACAATGAGCAGTTCTTC.

The chain recombines TRBV3-1 (or the pseudogene TRBV3-2) with TRBJ2-7, with a weak D call TRBD2 (6 bases). Germline V gene data show CDR1 as LGHDT and CDR2 as YNNKEL (reference sequence). V was shortened by 1 base and J by 3 bases, with 13 bases between the two germline ends. This CDR3 spans 15 amino acids. The CDR3 nucleotides are TGTGCCAGCAGCCAAGGGCAGGGAGGTTACTACGAGCAGTACTTC. Translated, it gives CASSQGQGGYYEQYF.

This clone was counted once. This chain uses TRBV28 with TRBJ2-7; TRBD2 aligns across 7 bases. Unmatched junction bases numbered 9, after V lost 4 bases and J lost 3 bases. CDR3 size: 15 residues. The germline V gene has CDR1 MDHEN and CDR2 SYDVKM. The chain's CDR3 is CASSSSGGQFYEQYF. The CDR3 bases are TGTGCCAGCAGTTCGTCGGGGGGTCAGTTCTACGAGCAGTACTTC.

In its sample, this clone was seen a few times. This chain links TRBV19 with TRBJ2-1, with 8 bases matching TRBD2. The CDR3 has 15 residues. V shed 0 bases, J shed 8 bases, and the junction held 6 bases outside the gene matches. CDR1 is LNHDA and CDR2 is SQIVND in the germline V gene (reference sequence). In nucleotides, the CDR3 is TGTGCCAGTAGTATAGATCGGGGGGGTAGGGATGAGCAGTTCTTC. It yields the protein CASSIDRGGRDEQFF.

The rearrangement links TRBV30 to TRBJ2-1; 7 positions match TRBD1. V shed 1 base, J shed 10 bases, and the junction held 13 bases outside the gene matches. Germline CDR1 reads GTSNPN; CDR2 reads SVGIG (reference sequence). The CDR3 is 15 amino acids. The CDR3 DNA follows: TGTGCCTGGAGTGCGCTCGAACAGACAGGGCGAGAGCAGTTCTTC. This gives the protein CAWSALEQTGREQFF.

As for this clone: At the DNA level, this CDR3 is encoded by other sequences in the same sample as well. The J gene is TRBJ2-3, the V gene TRBV5-1; tentatively, D is TRBD1 (5 bases). This CDR3 spans 14 amino acids. V lost 4 bases, J lost 2 bases, and 11 bases lay in between. Germline-derived CDR1 and CDR2 are SGHRS and YFSETQ. The DNA of the CDR3 is TGCGCCAGCAGCCTCGGACAATCCACAGATACGCAGTATTTT. Protein sequence: CASSLGQSTDTQYF.

V gene TRBV2 combines with J gene TRBJ2-1, with a weak D call TRBD2 (6 bases). With 2 bases removed from V and 8 bases from J, the gap between germline ends came to 7 bases. This CDR3 is built from 12 residues. Germline CDR1 reads SNHLY; CDR2 reads FYNNEI. The CDR3 nucleotides read TGTGCCAGCAGTGAATTAGCGGATGAGCAGTTCTTC. Translating it yields CASSELADEQFF.

The chain couples TRBV10-3 to TRBJ2-7; weak D call: TRBD2 (6 bases). The germline V and J ends were trimmed by 1 base and 6 bases, with 7 bases remaining between them. The germline gives CDR1 ENHRY, CDR2 SYGVKD. The CDR3 is made up of 12 amino acids. In nucleotides, the CDR3 is TGTGCCATCAGTGAGTTGGGGGGCGAGCAGTACTTC. This codes for CAISELGGEQYF.

This clone was seen more than once but under ten times. V is TRBV5-4 and J is TRBJ2-7; weak D call: TRBD1 (6 bases). The CDR3 is made up of 14 amino acids. The germline CDR1 and CDR2 sequences are SGHNT and YYREEE (reference sequence). Trimming removed 4 bases at V and 3 bases at J, with 14 bases between. CDR3 nucleotides: TGTGCCAGCAGCCCTGAGGCAGGGGTCTACGAGCAGTACTTC. Amino acids: CASSPEAGVYEQYF.

This clone was picked up a small number of times. Because it lacks the conserved phenylalanine or tryptophan at the end, this CDR3 is likely a read error. The DNA is left out, because the CDR3 cannot be placed on it with certainty; the CDR3 is given as TCRdb lists it. The chain is built from TRBV28 and TRBJ2-3; the D call TRBD2 from the table was never checked on the DNA. CDR1 and CDR2 from the germline V gene are MDHEN and SYDVKM. The CDR3 is 16 residues long, ends included. The CDR3: CASSSSNAPRYSAVNL.

The V gene is TRBV5-1, the J gene TRBJ1-1; no reliable D call. Germline CDR1 is SGHRS and CDR2 is YFSETQ. Trimming took 4 bases from V and 6 from J, leaving 10 bases between them. The CDR3 has 12 residues. For the CDR3, the DNA is TGCGCCAGCAGCCTAGACGGCGCTGAAGCTTTCTTT. The encoded protein is CASSLDGAEAFF. The full variable domain, completed using reference TRBV5-1 and TRBJ1-1, is KAGVTQTPRYLIKTRGQQVTLSCSPISGHRSVSWYQQTPGQGLQFLFEYFSETQRNKGNFPGRFSGRQFSNSRSEMNVSTLELGDSALYLCASSLDGAEAFFGQGTRLTVV.

The chain employs TRBV6-5 and TRBJ1-2, with D perhaps TRBD1 (6 bases). The CDR3 totals 11 residues. V dropped 10 bases and J dropped 7 bases, with 13 bases sitting between them. CDR1 is MNHEY and CDR2 is SVGAGI in the germline V gene. CDR3 nucleotide sequence: TGTGCCACTGGACCACAGGGTGGCTACACCTTC. Translation gives CATGPQGGYTF.

This clone has just a few counts. The V and J genes are TRBV7-9 and TRBJ1-6; TRBD1 aligns across 9 bases. J was trimmed by 7 bases and V by 4 bases; bases with no gene match: 8. The CDR3 spans 16 residues. Germline CDR1 and CDR2: SEHNR and FQNEAQ (reference sequence). The CDR3 spells CASSWIPGQGNSPLHF. The CDR3 DNA follows: TGTGCCAGCAGCTGGATACCGGGACAGGGAAATTCACCCCTCCACTTT.

In this sample, this clone turned up a few times. V is TRBV5-1 and J is TRBJ2-2, with 7 bases identical to TRBD2. CDR1 SGHRS and CDR2 YFSETQ come from the germline V gene. The CDR3 runs 16 residues. V lost 5 bases, J lost 1 base, and 8 bases stayed unmatched. DNA of the CDR3: TGCGCCAGCAGTGGATGGGGGAGGGAGAACACCGGGGAGCTGTTTTTT. It yields the protein CASSGWGRENTGELFF.

The V gene is TRBV29-1, the J gene TRBJ1-4; D possibly corresponds to TRBD1 (5 bases). Germline V gene sequence: CDR1 SQVTM, CDR2 ANQGSEA. Trimming took off 5 bases at V and 7 bases at J, with 14 bases between the two ends. The CDR3 loop spans 13 amino acids. CDR3 sequence: CSVWRMGGEKLFF. CDR3 sequence (DNA): TGCAGCGTTTGGAGGATGGGGGGTGAAAAACTGTTTTTT.

J is TRBJ2-2 and V is TRBV18; D call uncertain. V was cut by 6 bases and J by 10 bases, with 12 bases left in between. Per germline, CDR1 KGHSH and CDR2 LQKENI. The CDR3 contains 12 residues. The CDR3 nucleotides are TGTGCCAGCTCCTCCGTTGTAGAGGAGCTGTTTTTT. Protein sequence: CASSSVVEELFF.

V is TRBV27 and J is TRBJ1-2; D perhaps matches TRBD1 (5 bases). The germline V and J ends were trimmed by 3 bases and 8 bases, with 16 bases remaining between them. Germline V gives CDR1 MNHEY, CDR2 SMNVEV (reference sequence). The CDR3 consists of 14 residues. CDR3 residues: CASSLQGAPRGYTF. Written as DNA, the CDR3 is TGTGCCAGCAGTTTGCAAGGGGCCCCGCGCGGCTACACCTTC.

This chain joins TRBV9 and TRBJ2-4, with D possibly TRBD1 on 7 matching bases. CDR3 size: 14 residues. Germline CDR1 and CDR2: SGDLS and YYNGEE. Between the trimmed V and J ends, which lost 5 bases and 9 bases, there was a span of 18 bases. The DNA for the CDR3 is TGTGCCAGCAGGGAACGGAGGGGGCGCGTCATTCAGTACTTC. Protein: CASRERRGRVIQYF.

The chain joins TRBV21-1 to TRBJ1-3. TRBV21-1 is a pseudogene. This CDR3 spans 18 amino acids. The CDR3 loop is CASSPRVRAQPLVNTIYF. The CDR3 bases are TGTGCCAGCAGCCCGAGGGTTCGGGCGCAGCCTCTTGTAAACACCATATATTTT.

This clone was counted only a few times. The chain links TRBV5-1 to TRBJ2-6; possibly TRBD2 for D (6 bases). Trimming stripped 2 bases from V and 4 bases from J, with 10 bases between. CDR1 is SGHRS and CDR2 is YFSETQ in the germline V gene. The CDR3 contains 15 residues. The CDR3 coding sequence is TGCGCCAGCAGCTTCGTCGGAGGGGGGGCCAACGTCCTGACTTTC. This gives the protein CASSFVGGGANVLTF.

In DNA, the CDR3 is TGTGCCAGCAGTACAGGGGCGGCTAATGAAAAACTGTTTTTT. It codes for CASSTGAANEKLFF. The chain is built from TRBV25-1 and TRBJ1-4, with TRBD1 matching 7 bases. Per the germline V gene, CDR1 is MGHDK and CDR2 is SYGVNS. This CDR3 region has 14 residues. Germline trimming cut 5 bases from V and 3 bases from J; bases unmatched to any gene: 3. The full variable domain, completed using reference TRBV25-1 and TRBJ1-4, is EADIYQTPRYLVIGTGKKITLECSQTMGHDKMYWYQQDPGMELHLIHYSYGVNSTEKGDLSSESTVSRIRTEHFPLTLESARPSHTSQYLCASSTGAANEKLFFGSGTQLSVL.